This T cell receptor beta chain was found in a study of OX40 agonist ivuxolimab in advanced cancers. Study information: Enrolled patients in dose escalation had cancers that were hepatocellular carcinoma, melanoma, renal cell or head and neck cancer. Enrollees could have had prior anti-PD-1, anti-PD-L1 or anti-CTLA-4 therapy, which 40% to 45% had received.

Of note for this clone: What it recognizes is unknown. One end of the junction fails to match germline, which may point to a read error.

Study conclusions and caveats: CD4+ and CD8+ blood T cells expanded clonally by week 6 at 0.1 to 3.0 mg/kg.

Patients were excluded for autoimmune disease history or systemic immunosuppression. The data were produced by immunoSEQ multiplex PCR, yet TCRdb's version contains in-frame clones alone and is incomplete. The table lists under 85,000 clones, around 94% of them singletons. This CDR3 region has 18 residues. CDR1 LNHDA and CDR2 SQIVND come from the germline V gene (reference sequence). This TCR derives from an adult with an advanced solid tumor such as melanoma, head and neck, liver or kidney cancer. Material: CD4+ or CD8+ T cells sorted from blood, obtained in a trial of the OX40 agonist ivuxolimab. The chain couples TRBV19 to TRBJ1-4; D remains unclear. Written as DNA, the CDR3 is TGTGCCAGCAGTACGGTTCCCCTCAGGATAAACTCCAATGAAAAACTGTTTTTT. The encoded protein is CASSTVPLRINSNEKLFF.